These 27 T cell receptor beta chains came from one sample sequenced in a study of CD8 T cells in ankylosing spondylitis. TCRdb reanalysed the 5' RACE reads using MiXCR and keeps one entry per CDR3 protein. Of over 95,000 distinct CDR3 sequences in the sample, almost 8.5% are singletons; the top ten hold 9.5% to 10%. The sequenced sample was blood, either unsorted or a sorted T cell fraction (not recorded which). The receptors were gathered from a male donor with ankylosing spondylitis or in good health (not recorded which).

The gene calls are TRBV7-2 and TRBJ1-2, with a possible D match to TRBD1 (5 bases). CDR3 length equals 16 residues. Per the germline V gene, CDR1 is SGHTA and CDR2 is FQGNSA. V was clipped by 1 base and J by 5 bases, with 17 bases between them. CDR3 loop: CASSLVSGQGSYGYTF. DNA of the CDR3: TGTGCCAGCAGCTTAGTCAGTGGGCAGGGCTCATATGGCTACACCTTC.

This clonotype was detected many times. The chain links TRBV5-1 to TRBJ2-7; 10 bases agree with TRBD1. CDR3 length: 16 amino acids. CDR1 is SGHRS and CDR2 is YFSETQ in the germline V gene. V shed 0 bases, J shed 1 base, and the junction held 4 bases outside the gene matches. The CDR3 loop is CASSLVGQGVSYEQYF. The CDR3, as DNA: TGCGCCAGCAGCTTGGTTGGACAGGGGGTATCCTACGAGCAGTACTTC.

This chain connects TRBV7-6 to TRBJ2-6; no clear D gene. Germline-derived CDR1 and CDR2 are SGHVS and FNYEAQ. This CDR3 comprises 19 residues. V dropped 1 base and J dropped 0 bases, with 16 bases sitting between them. CDR3 bases: TGTGCCAGCAGCTTAGACGCCCTATCCGGTGACTCTGGGGCCAACGTCCTGACTTTC. Encoded protein: CASSLDALSGDSGANVLTF.

This clonotype was found many times. The chain recombines TRBV12-3 or TRBV12-4 with TRBJ1-1; D might be TRBD1 (6 bases). CDR3 length equals 15 residues. Trimming took 2 bases from V and 0 from J, leaving 10 bases between them. The CDR3 DNA is TGTGCCAGCAGTTTAACGGACAGAATGAACACTGAAGCTTTCTTT. It translates to CASSLTDRMNTEAFF.

This clonotype was recorded many times. This chain joins TRBV20-1 and TRBJ2-5, with 7 bases lining up with TRBD1. CDR3 length: 13 amino acids. The V gene end was trimmed by 6 bases and the J gene end by 4 bases; junction bases not matched to a gene: 8. CDR1 and CDR2 from the germline V gene are DFQATT and SNEGSKA (reference sequence). CDR3 protein: CSAVRGSRETQYF. In DNA form, the CDR3 reads TGCAGTGCCGTCAGGGGGAGTCGAGAGACCCAGTACTTC.

This clonotype was detected ten times or more. The gene calls are TRBV15 and TRBJ2-5; 8 bases are a match to TRBD2. With V trimmed by 1 base and J by 0 bases, 4 bases remained unmatched. The CDR3 runs to 16 residues. Germline V gives CDR1 LNHNV, CDR2 YYDKDF (reference sequence). DNA for the CDR3: TGTGCCACCAGCAGAGGTCAGCGGGGGTACCAAGAGACCCAGTACTTC. Its protein is CATSRGQRGYQETQYF.

This clonotype came up once. One base away lies a much larger clone, so this may be a sequencing read error. This rearrangement joins TRBV11-3 to TRBJ2-7; 8 positions match TRBD1. CDR1 and CDR2 (germline): SGHNT, YENEEA. This CDR3 contains 13 residues. The CDR3 sequence is CASSLGTGYVQYF. The CDR3 DNA reads TGTGCCAGCAGCTTAGGGACAGGGTACGTGCAGTACTTC. The entire variable domain, with the rest obtained from reference TRBV11-3 and TRBJ2-7, is as follows: EAGVVQSPRYKIIEKKQPVAFWCNPISGHNTLYWYLQNLGQGPELLIRYENEEAVDDSQLPKDRFSAERLKGVDSTLKIQPAELGDSAVYLCASSLGTGYVQYFGPGTRLTVT.

This clonotype has ten or more counts. V is TRBV11-2 and J is TRBJ1-1, with D uncertain. CDR1 and CDR2 from the germline V gene are SGHAT and FQNNGV. V gave up 2 bases and J gave up 3 bases, with 10 bases separating them. The CDR3 runs 14 residues. In DNA, the CDR3 is TGTGCCAGCAGCTTATGGCGGGTAGACACTGAAGCTTTCTTT. It encodes CASSLWRVDTEAFF.

Concerning this clonotype itself: A much larger clone lies a single base off, so this may be a read error. This chain joins TRBV4-2 and TRBJ2-3; TRBD1 aligns across 7 bases. The CDR3 length is 15 residues. Germline values: CDR1 LGHNA, CDR2 YNFKEQ. The CDR3 is CVSSQDLRGHDTQYF. CDR3 sequence (DNA): TGTGTCAGCAGCCAAGATTTAAGGGGGCACGATACGCAGTATTTT.

This clonotype was seen ten or more times. V usage is TRBV20-1 and J usage is TRBJ2-7; 8 bases align to TRBD1. Germline V CDR1 and CDR2: DFQATT, SNEGSKA (reference sequence). V shed 1 base and J 2 bases; nucleotides not matched to a gene: 7. The CDR3 totals 15 residues. This chain's CDR3 is CSARGQGAWTYEQYF. The CDR3 DNA sequence: TGCAGTGCTAGAGGTCAGGGGGCCTGGACCTACGAGCAGTACTTC.

This clonotype was recorded at least ten times. V and J are TRBV10-3 and TRBJ2-7; D call uncertain. Germline-derived CDR1 and CDR2 are ENHRY and SYGVKD. V gave up 2 bases and J gave up 7 bases, with 21 bases separating them. This CDR3 is built from 16 residues. CDR3 residues: CAISEMAKTTFREQYF. Written as DNA, the CDR3 is TGTGCCATCAGTGAGATGGCCAAAACCACCTTTCGGGAGCAGTACTTC.

Ten or more counts support this clonotype. The V call is TRBV12-3 or TRBV12-4, the J call TRBJ2-7; TRBD1 might be the D (6 bases). The V and J ends lost 4 bases and 2 bases respectively, with 15 bases between them. The CDR3 is 15 residues long. CDR3 sequence: CASSSSGTRTYEQYF. For the CDR3, the DNA is TGTGCCAGCAGTTCCTCCGGGACAAGAACCTACGAGCAGTACTTC.

This clonotype was counted at least ten times. The J gene is TRBJ1-1, the V gene TRBV11-2; TRBD1 matches 9 bases. J lost 2 bases, V lost 5 bases, and 9 bases had no gene match. The germline V gene encodes CDR1 SGHAT and CDR2 FQNNGV. The length of the CDR3 is 16 residues. The CDR3 reads CASSPRGQGKNTEAFF. CDR3 in DNA: TGTGCCAGCAGCCCCCGAGGACAGGGGAAAAACACTGAAGCTTTCTTT. Full variable domain (missing parts from reference TRBV11-2 and TRBJ1-1): EAGVAQSPRYKIIEKRQSVAFWCNPISGHATLYWYQQILGQGPKLLIQFQNNGVVDDSQLPKDRFSAERLKGVDSTLKIQPAKLEDSAVYLCASSPRGQGKNTEAFFGQGTRLTVV.

In this sample, this clonotype turned up many times. CDR3 nucleotide sequence: TGCGCCAGCAGCCAAGGGAGCGCGGGACAGGGTTACGAGCAGTACTTC. Translation gives CASSQGSAGQGYEQYF. This chain links TRBV4-1 with TRBJ2-7; 9 bases match TRBD1. CDR3 length equals 16 residues. Unmatched junction bases numbered 8, after V lost 1 base and J lost 4 bases. Per the germline V gene, CDR1 is MGHRA and CDR2 is YSYEKL.

This clonotype was recorded many times. The chain is built from TRBV14 and TRBJ2-1, with no clear D. The CDR3 extends over 13 amino acids. Germline-derived CDR1 and CDR2 are SGHDN and FVKESK. The V end lost 4 bases, the J end lost 3 bases, and 7 bases lay between the germline ends. CDR3 bases: TGTGCCAGCAGCCCGACCGTCTACAATGAGCAGTTCTTC. It specifies CASSPTVYNEQFF. Full variable domain (missing parts from reference TRBV14 and TRBJ2-1): EAGVTQFPSHSVIEKGQTVTLRCDPISGHDNLYWYRRVMGKEIKFLLHFVKESKQDESGMPNNRFLAERTGGTYSTLKVQPAELEDSGVYFCASSPTVYNEQFFGPGTRLTVL.

Many counts were recorded for this clonotype. The chain couples TRBV4-3 to TRBJ2-2, with D perhaps TRBD2 (6 bases). The length of the CDR3 is 16 residues. Germline V lookup: CDR1 LGHNA, CDR2 YSLEER. V lost 0 bases and J lost 5, with 13 bases in between. Here the CDR3 DNA reads TGCGCCAGCAGCCAAGAAGGAACTAGCCGTACCGGGGAGCTGTTTTTT. Its translation: CASSQEGTSRTGELFF.

This clonotype was seen a handful of times. This chain uses TRBV7-8 with TRBJ1-1; D is perhaps TRBD1 (5 bases). Germline values: CDR1 SGHVS, CDR2 FQNEAQ. V shed 5 bases and J shed 5 bases, with 24 bases lying between them. The CDR3 runs to 17 residues. DNA of the CDR3: TGTGCCAGCAGCGCGCGACCCAGGGTGGTGGTGTTTACTGAAGCTTTCTTT. Residues: CASSARPRVVVFTEAFF.

Many counts were recorded for this clonotype. The gene calls are TRBV7-8 and TRBJ2-1, with D possibly being TRBD1 or TRBD2 (5 bases each). V lost 5 bases to trimming and J lost 0 bases, with 17 bases between them. CDR1 is SGHVS, CDR2 FQNEAQ, per germline. This CDR3 is built from 17 residues. CDR3 sequence (DNA): TGTGCCAGCAGCCAAAATCCGGGACCCTTCTCCTACAATGAGCAGTTCTTC. Translating gives CASSQNPGPFSYNEQFF.

This clonotype was counted at least ten times. CDR3 coding DNA: TGTGCCACCAGTGATTCCGACCGTCTACCCACGCAGTATTTT. Translating it yields CATSDSDRLPTQYF. J is TRBJ2-3 and V is TRBV24-1; D unresolved. The CDR3 is 14 residues long. Germline V gene sequence: CDR1 KGHDR, CDR2 SFDVKD. V dropped 2 bases and J dropped 9 bases, with 14 bases sitting between them.

The V and J genes are TRBV20-1 and TRBJ2-1, with a possible D match to TRBD1 (6 bases). This CDR3 is built from 13 residues. The V end was cut by 4 bases, the J end by 7 bases, with 14 bases between. The germline gives CDR1 DFQATT, CDR2 SNEGSKA (reference sequence). The CDR3 nucleotides read TGCAGTGCTAAAACAGGGTGTATGAATGAGCAGTTCTTC. Translated, it gives CSAKTGCMNEQFF.

This clonotype has a count of ten or more. The rearrangement links TRBV20-1 to TRBJ2-1; D perhaps matches TRBD2 (6 bases). Trimming cost V 0 bases and J 4 bases, with 10 bases left between them. This CDR3 has 14 residues. The germline gives CDR1 DFQATT, CDR2 SNEGSKA (reference sequence). The CDR3 loop is CSARDWRGYNEQFF. CDR3 nucleotide sequence: TGCAGTGCTAGAGACTGGCGGGGTTACAATGAGCAGTTCTTC.

This chain uses TRBV6-6 with TRBJ2-7; TRBD1 might be the D (5 bases). Germline V gene sequence: CDR1 MNHNY, CDR2 SVGAGI (reference sequence). The CDR3 totals 13 residues. V lost 7 bases and J lost 0, with 10 bases in between. CDR3 in amino acids: CASKGDSSYEQYF. The DNA for the CDR3 is TGTGCCAGCAAAGGTGACAGCTCCTACGAGCAGTACTTC.

This clonotype has a count of ten or more. This sequence joins TRBV20-1 and TRBJ2-3, with 11 nucleotides matching TRBD1. There are 13 residues in the CDR3. Unmatched junction bases numbered 1, after V lost 3 bases and J lost 5 bases. Germline assignment: CDR1 DFQATT and CDR2 SNEGSKA (reference sequence). The CDR3 reads CSARDRGRDTQYF. For the CDR3, the DNA is TGCAGTGCTAGGGACAGGGGGCGAGATACGCAGTATTTT.

This clonotype has ten or more counts. The rearrangement uses TRBV4-2 and TRBJ2-1, with 8 bases fitting TRBD2. V lost 6 bases, J lost 4 bases, and 11 bases stayed unmatched. The germline CDR1 and CDR2 sequences are LGHNA and YNFKEQ. The CDR3 extends over 16 amino acids. The CDR3 sequence is CASSPSTSGFYNEQFF. The DNA of the CDR3 is TGTGCCAGCAGTCCCTCTACTAGCGGTTTTTACAATGAGCAGTTCTTC.

This clonotype was seen many times. The chain carries TRBV7-6 and TRBJ1-6; no reliable D call. The V gene's germline CDR1 is SGHVS and CDR2 FNYEAQ. The CDR3 runs 15 residues. Trimming cost V 1 base and J 10 bases, with 14 bases left between them. The CDR3 DNA follows: TGTGCCAGCAGCTTAGGCGCTCAACTCAACTCACCCCTCCACTTT. It translates to CASSLGAQLNSPLHF.

This clonotype has at least ten counts. V is TRBV20-1 and J is TRBJ2-3, with 9 positions matching TRBD1. With 6 bases clipped from V and 4 bases from J, the junction kept 5 bases outside the gene matches. Germline-derived CDR1 and CDR2 are DFQATT and SNEGSKA (reference sequence). There are 13 residues in the CDR3. CDR3 DNA: TGCAGTGCCACCAGGACAGGGGCAGATACGCAGTATTTT. Translating it yields CSATRTGADTQYF.

As regards this clonotype: A single base separates this from a much larger clone, so it may be a read error. The V gene is TRBV6-1, the J gene TRBJ2-7, with D tentatively TRBD1 (6 bases). The CDR3 loop spans 14 amino acids. Germline V gene lookup returns CDR1 MNHNS and CDR2 SASEGT. The CDR3 spells CAGRPRGQTYEQYF. The CDR3 DNA follows: TGTGCCGGCAGACCTCGGGGACAAACCTACGAGCAGTACTTC.